This entry lists 21 T cell receptor beta chains sequenced from one sample in a study of blood T cell repertoires in COVID-19. Method: immunoSEQ multiplex PCR; TCRdb's copy keeps in-frame clones and lacks some. The repertoire holds approximately 170,000 clones, with over 75% as singletons. What was sequenced was peripheral blood. These receptors were collected from a human donor in a cohort sampled during active COVID-19.

V is TRBV30 and J is TRBJ2-7; perhaps TRBD2 as D (5 bases). V lost 1 base to trimming and J lost 3 bases, with 16 bases between them. Germline loops: CDR1 GTSNPN, CDR2 SVGIG (reference sequence). CDR3 length: 15 residues. This CDR3 is CAWSGGRENHYEQYF. DNA of the CDR3: TGTGCCTGGAGTGGGGGTAGGGAGAACCACTACGAGCAGTACTTC.

The chain links TRBV2 to TRBJ1-1; 7 bases fit TRBD1. V lost 8 bases and J lost 1; bases outside the gene matches: 7. The CDR3 is 14 amino acids. Germline CDR1 is SNHLY and CDR2 is FYNNEI. CDR3 DNA: TGTGCCAGCTCCCCTAGGGGGCAGAACACTGAAGCTTTCTTT. Its protein is CASSPRGQNTEAFF.

V is TRBV19 and J is TRBJ2-4; D is perhaps TRBD2 (7 bases). Trimming stripped 6 bases from V and 9 bases from J, with 18 bases between. This CDR3 comprises 14 residues. Germline V lookup: CDR1 LNHDA, CDR2 SQIVND (reference sequence). This CDR3 is CASRGGGARGIQYF. CDR3 nucleotides: TGTGCCAGTAGAGGTGGGGGGGCCAGGGGCATTCAGTACTTC.

The J gene is TRBJ2-2, the V gene TRBV14; tentatively, D is TRBD1 (5 bases). This CDR3 contains 14 residues. Germline V CDR1 and CDR2: SGHDN, FVKESK. Trimming took off 4 bases at V and 4 bases at J, with 10 bases between the two ends. DNA for the CDR3: TGTGCCAGCAGCCGCCGGACACCCACCGGGGAGCTGTTTTTT. Amino acid sequence: CASSRRTPTGELFF.

The rearrangement joins TRBV7-9 to TRBJ2-5; D is perhaps TRBD1 (6 bases). Germline values: CDR1 SEHNR, CDR2 FQNEAQ (reference sequence). The CDR3 is 14 residues long. V lost 5 bases to trimming and J lost 1 base, with 11 bases between them. The CDR3 loop reads CASSRLGAQETQYF. In DNA form, the CDR3 reads TGTGCCAGCAGCCGTCTGGGGGCCCAAGAGACCCAGTACTTC. Full variable domain (outside the CDR3, taken from reference TRBV7-9 and TRBJ2-5): DTGVSQNPRHKITKRGQNVTFRCDPISEHNRLYWYRQTLGQGPEFLTYFQNEAQLEKSRLLSDRFSAERPKGSFSTLEIQRTEQGDSAMYLCASSRLGAQETQYFGPGTRLLVL.

The V call is TRBV6-1, the J call TRBJ1-3; TRBD1 might be the D (6 bases). Germline V CDR1 and CDR2: MNHNS, SASEGT. V gave up 2 bases and J gave up 3 bases, with 20 bases separating them. This CDR3 has 18 amino acids. CDR3 DNA sequence: TGTGCCAGCAGTGAATTTGTCCAGGGGCGGCTTCGTGGAAACACCATATATTTT. It encodes CASSEFVQGRLRGNTIYF.

The chain has TRBV19 and TRBJ1-1; 9 bases agree with TRBD1. The CDR3 is made up of 14 amino acids. Germline V lookup: CDR1 LNHDA, CDR2 SQIVND (reference sequence). The J segment lost 4 bases and the V segment lost 5 bases, leaving 5 bases of the junction unmatched. The CDR3 nucleotides are TGTGCCAGTAGTTTCACGGACAGGGGCACTGAAGCTTTCTTT. This sequence encodes CASSFTDRGTEAFF.

This chain links TRBV5-4 with TRBJ2-1, with 10 bases that match TRBD1. CDR1 is SGHNT and CDR2 is YYREEE in the germline V gene (reference sequence). The CDR3 is 16 residues long. The V and J ends lost 4 bases and 7 bases, in that order; junction bases with no gene match: 11. In DNA, the CDR3 is TGTGCCAGCAGCACGACGGGACAGGGGAAGCGGAATGAGCAGTTCTTC. This translates into CASSTTGQGKRNEQFF.

J is TRBJ2-3 and V is TRBV7-9; D is perhaps TRBD1 (5 bases). The length of the CDR3 is 17 residues. V was pared by 1 base and J by 2 bases, with 16 bases between. Germline assignment: CDR1 SEHNR and CDR2 FQNEAQ (reference sequence). The CDR3 region is CASSLGRTHTLTDTQYF. The CDR3 nucleotides read TGTGCCAGCAGCTTAGGTCGGACACACACACTCACAGATACGCAGTATTTT. Together with reference TRBV7-9 and TRBJ2-3, the CDR3 gives the full variable domain: DTGVSQNPRHKITKRGQNVTFRCDPISEHNRLYWYRQTLGQGPEFLTYFQNEAQLEKSRLLSDRFSAERPKGSFSTLEIQRTEQGDSAMYLCASSLGRTHTLTDTQYFGPGTRLTVL.

The gene calls are TRBV29-1 and TRBJ2-3; D possibly corresponds to TRBD2 (5 bases). In germline, CDR1 is SQVTM, CDR2 ANQGSEA. Trimming pared 5 bases from V and 0 bases from J, leaving 15 bases between. The CDR3 length is 15 residues. The CDR3 loop reads CSVREGSRSTDTQYF. In DNA form, the CDR3 reads TGCAGCGTTCGAGAGGGTTCAAGGAGCACAGATACGCAGTATTTT.

The gene calls are TRBV6-1 and TRBJ2-7; weak D call: TRBD1 (6 bases). Looked up from germline, CDR1 is MNHNS and CDR2 is SASEGT. This CDR3 region has 15 residues. Deletions cut 2 bases from V and 4 bases from J, with 15 bases between. DNA for the CDR3: TGTGCCAGCAGTGAAAGAGGGCAGGGGCGGTACGAGCAGTACTTC. Amino acids: CASSERGQGRYEQYF.

This chain links TRBV6-2 or TRBV6-3 with TRBJ2-7; no definite D call. The CDR3 length is 17 residues. CDR1 MNHEY and CDR2 SVGEGT come from the germline V gene. V lost 0 bases to trimming and J lost 1 base, with 16 bases between them. The CDR3 bases are TGTGCCAGCAGTTACTCGCCGCAGACTCTAGGATCCTACGAGCAGTACTTC. It translates to CASSYSPQTLGSYEQYF.

The V call is TRBV5-1, the J call TRBJ2-5; 12 bases agree with TRBD2. The V segment lost 1 base and the J segment 1 base; nucleotides outside the gene matches: 8. The CDR3 has 18 amino acids. Germline V CDR1 and CDR2: SGHRS, YFSETQ. As DNA, the CDR3 is TGCGCCAGCAGCTTGAGTCTAGCGGGAGGGCCCTCCCAAGAGACCCAGTACTTC. This gives the protein CASSLSLAGGPSQETQYF.

The chain couples TRBV6-5 to TRBJ2-3; TRBD1 matches 10 bases. V was pared by 0 bases and J by 3 bases, with 3 bases of the junction left unmatched. There are 16 residues in the CDR3. Germline-derived CDR1 and CDR2 are MNHEY and SVGAGI. The CDR3 DNA sequence: TGTGCCAGCAGTTACTCTTCGGGACAGGGGACAGATACGCAGTATTTT. Its translation: CASSYSSGQGTDTQYF.

The chain joins TRBV5-4 to TRBJ1-2, with a tentative D call TRBD1 (5 bases). The germline V and J ends were trimmed by 2 bases and 6 bases, with 8 bases remaining between them. Per the germline V gene, CDR1 is SGHNT and CDR2 is YYREEE (reference sequence). The CDR3 has 12 residues. CDR3 amino acids: CASSLIGDGYTF. As DNA, the CDR3 is TGTGCCAGCAGCTTAATAGGGGATGGCTACACCTTC.

The chain couples TRBV15 to TRBJ2-1; TRBD2 matches at 8 bases. This CDR3 is built from 13 residues. The ends lost 6 bases at V and 9 bases at J; junction bases unmatched: 7. From germline, CDR1 is LNHNV and CDR2 YYDKDF (reference sequence). CDR3 residues: CATSPGGLTEQFF. In DNA form, the CDR3 reads TGTGCCACCAGTCCGGGGGGGCTAACTGAGCAGTTCTTC.

The J gene is TRBJ2-7, the V gene TRBV27; 9 bases fit TRBD2. V was clipped by 2 bases and J by 5 bases; unmatched bases: 19. The CDR3 covers 19 residues. The germline V gene has CDR1 MNHEY and CDR2 SMNVEV (reference sequence). The CDR3 sequence is CASSLTSYPRREGRDEQYF. The CDR3 DNA reads TGTGCCAGCAGTTTAACCTCATACCCTCGGCGGGAGGGCCGAGACGAGCAGTACTTC.

CDR3: CSASDRAEAFF. CDR3 DNA sequence: TGCAGTGCTAGTGACAGGGCTGAAGCTTTCTTT. This chain connects TRBV20-1 to TRBJ1-1, with TRBD1 identical over 7 bases. The CDR3 contains 11 residues. From germline, CDR1 is DFQATT and CDR2 SNEGSKA (reference sequence). V lost 3 bases to trimming and J lost 6 bases; unmatched junction nucleotides: 1.

This rearrangement joins TRBV3-1 (or the pseudogene TRBV3-2) to TRBJ2-3; no reliable D call. The length of the CDR3 is 14 residues. The V end was cut by 0 bases, the J end by 11 bases, with 15 bases between. Germline V lookup: CDR1 LGHDT, CDR2 YNNKEL (reference sequence). The CDR3 spells CASSQDGVMAGQYF. The CDR3 DNA reads as TGTGCCAGCAGCCAAGATGGAGTTATGGCCGGGCAGTATTTT.

CDR3 loop: CASSPGVDTEAFF. The CDR3, as DNA: TGTGCCAGCAGCCCGGGGGTGGACACTGAAGCTTTCTTT. This sequence joins TRBV3-1 (or the pseudogene TRBV3-2) and TRBJ1-1; tentative D call: TRBD1 (5 bases). CDR1 and CDR2 (germline): LGHDT, YNNKEL (reference sequence). The CDR3 extends over 13 amino acids. V was pared by 4 bases and J by 3 bases, with 9 bases between.

This clone showed up just a few times. This chain links TRBV12-3 or TRBV12-4 with TRBJ2-2; D is perhaps TRBD2 (5 bases). This CDR3 is 12 amino acids long. Trimming shortened V by 8 bases and J by 5 bases, and 9 bases separated the two germline ends. CDR3 protein: CASHKRTGELFF. The CDR3 nucleotides are TGTGCCAGCCATAAGCGGACCGGGGAGCTGTTTTTT.